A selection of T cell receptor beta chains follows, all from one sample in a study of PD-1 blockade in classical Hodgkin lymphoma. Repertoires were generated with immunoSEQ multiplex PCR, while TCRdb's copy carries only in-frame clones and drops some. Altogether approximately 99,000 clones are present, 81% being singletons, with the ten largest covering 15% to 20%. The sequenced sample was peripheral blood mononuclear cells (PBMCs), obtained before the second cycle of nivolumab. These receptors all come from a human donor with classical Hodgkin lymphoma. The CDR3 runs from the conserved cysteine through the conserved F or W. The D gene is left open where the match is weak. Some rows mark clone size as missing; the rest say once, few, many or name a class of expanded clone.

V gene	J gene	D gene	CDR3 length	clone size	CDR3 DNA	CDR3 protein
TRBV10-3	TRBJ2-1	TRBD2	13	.	TGTGCCATCGCCCAGGGGACTAGTAATGAGCAGTTCTTC	CAIAQGTSNEQFF
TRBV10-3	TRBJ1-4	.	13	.	TGTGCCATCAGTGAGGTCGGGGATGAAAAACTGTTTTTT	CAISEVGDEKLFF
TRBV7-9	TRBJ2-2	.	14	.	TGTGCCAGCAGCCTCTTAAGCACAAACGGGGAGCTGTTTTTT	CASSLLSTNGELFF
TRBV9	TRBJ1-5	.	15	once	TGTGCCAGCAGCCTAACGACCGATAGCAATCAGCCCCAGCATTTT	CASSLTTDSNQPQHF
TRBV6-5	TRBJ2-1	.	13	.	TGTGCCAGCGGATCCGGGTTTAGCGATGAGCAGTTCTTC	CASGSGFSDEQFF
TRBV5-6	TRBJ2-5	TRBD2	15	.	TGTGCCAGCAGGGGGACTAGCGGGAGTTTGGAGACCCAGTACTTC	CASRGTSGSLETQYF
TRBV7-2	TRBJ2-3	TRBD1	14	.	TGTGCCAGCCGCCAGGACAGGTGGGAAGATACGCAGTATTTT	CASRQDRWEDTQYF
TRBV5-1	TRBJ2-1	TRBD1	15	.	TGCGCCAGCAGCTACAGGGGAGAAGGGTACAATGAGCAGTTCTTC	CASSYRGEGYNEQFF
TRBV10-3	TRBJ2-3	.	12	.	TGTGCCATCAGGGACATCACAGATACGCAGTATTTT	CAIRDITDTQYF
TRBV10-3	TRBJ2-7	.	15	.	TGTGCCATCAGTGAGGTGGCAGGGCTATCCTACGAGCAGTACTTC	CAISEVAGLSYEQYF
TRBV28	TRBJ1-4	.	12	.	TGTGCCAGCAGTTACAGGAATGAAAAACTGTTTTTT	CASSYRNEKLFF
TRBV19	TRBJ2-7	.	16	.	TGTGCCAGTAGTGGGGGAGGTGCAGGACAGAGCTACGAGCAGTACTTC	CASSGGGAGQSYEQYF
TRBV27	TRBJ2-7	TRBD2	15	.	TGTGCCAGCACCATGACTAGCGGCCGCTCCTACGAGCAGTACTTC	CASTMTSGRSYEQYF
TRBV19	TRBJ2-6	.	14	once	TGTGCCAGTAGTAAAGAGTCTGGGGCCAACGTCCTGACTTTC	CASSKESGANVLTF
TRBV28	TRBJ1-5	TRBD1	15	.	TGTGCCAGCAGGTCCCACAGGGGGCTAAGCCAGCCCCAGCATTTT	CASRSHRGLSQPQHF
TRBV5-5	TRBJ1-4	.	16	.	TGTGCCAGCAGCCTGCCATGGGGGGCCACTAATGAAAAACTGTTTTTT	CASSLPWGATNEKLFF
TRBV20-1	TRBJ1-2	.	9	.	TGCAGTGCTAAGCGGGAGCAGGTCTTC	CSAKREQVF
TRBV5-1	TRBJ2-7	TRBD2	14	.	TGCGCCAGCAGCAGGGGACTAGCGGACTACGAGCAGTACTTC	CASSRGLADYEQYF
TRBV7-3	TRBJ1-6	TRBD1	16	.	TGTGCCAGCAGCTTATTGGGGACAGGGTCAGGGTCACCCCTCCACTTT	CASSLLGTGSGSPLHF
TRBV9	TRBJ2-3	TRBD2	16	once	TGTGCCAGCAGCAGGACTAGCGGGAGAGTTACAGATACGCAGTATTTT	CASSRTSGRVTDTQYF
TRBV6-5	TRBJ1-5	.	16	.	TGTGCCAGCAGTTACTCGAGTGGGCGGGCCGCCCAGCCCCAGCATTTT	CASSYSSGRAAQPQHF
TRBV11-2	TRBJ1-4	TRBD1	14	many	TGTGCCAGCAGCCCCGGGACAGTTAATGAAAAACTGTTTTTT	CASSPGTVNEKLFF